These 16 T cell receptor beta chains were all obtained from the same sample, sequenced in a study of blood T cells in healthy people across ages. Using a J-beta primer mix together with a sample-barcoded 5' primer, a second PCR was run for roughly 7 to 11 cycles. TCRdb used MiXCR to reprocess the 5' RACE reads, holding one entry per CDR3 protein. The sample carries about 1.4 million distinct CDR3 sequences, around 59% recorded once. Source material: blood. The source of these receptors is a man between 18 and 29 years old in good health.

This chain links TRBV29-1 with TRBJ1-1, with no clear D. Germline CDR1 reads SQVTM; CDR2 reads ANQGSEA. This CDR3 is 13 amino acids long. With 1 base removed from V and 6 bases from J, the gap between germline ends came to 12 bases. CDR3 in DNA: TGCAGCGTTGAAGTGGACGGAAAAGCTGAAGCTTTCTTT. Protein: CSVEVDGKAEAFF.

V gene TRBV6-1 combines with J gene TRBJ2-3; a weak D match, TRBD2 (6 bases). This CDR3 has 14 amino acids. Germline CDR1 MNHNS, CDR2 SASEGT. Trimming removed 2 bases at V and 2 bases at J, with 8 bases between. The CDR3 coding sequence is TGTGCCAGCAGTGAATCGGGGGTCACAGATACGCAGTATTTT. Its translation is CASSESGVTDTQYF.

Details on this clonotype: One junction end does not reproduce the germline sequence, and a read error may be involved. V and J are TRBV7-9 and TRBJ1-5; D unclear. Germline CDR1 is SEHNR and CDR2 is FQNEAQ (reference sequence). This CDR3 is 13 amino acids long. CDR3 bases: TGTGCCAGCAGTTTAGCCGTCAATCAGCCCCAGCATTTT. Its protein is CASSLAVNQPQHF.

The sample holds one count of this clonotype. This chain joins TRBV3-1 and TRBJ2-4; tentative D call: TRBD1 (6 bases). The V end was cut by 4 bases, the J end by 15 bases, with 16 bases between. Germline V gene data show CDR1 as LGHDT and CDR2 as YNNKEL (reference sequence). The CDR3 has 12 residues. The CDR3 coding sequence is TGTGCCAGCAGCCCAACAGAGGGGGAGACGTACTTC. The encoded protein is CASSPTEGETYF.

The CDR3: CASSPRLDTGELFF. For the CDR3, the DNA is TGTGCCAGCAGCCCGCGCCTAGACACCGGGGAGCTGTTTTTT. The chain couples TRBV4-2 to TRBJ2-2; no firm D call. This CDR3 contains 14 residues. The germline gives CDR1 LGHNA, CDR2 YNFKEQ. V lost 4 bases and J lost 3, with 9 bases in between.

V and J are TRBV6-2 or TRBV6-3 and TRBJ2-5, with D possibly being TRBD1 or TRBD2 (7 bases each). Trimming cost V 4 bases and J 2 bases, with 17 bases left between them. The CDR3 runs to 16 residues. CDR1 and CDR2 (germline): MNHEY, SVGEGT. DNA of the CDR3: TGTGCCAGCAGTTCACCAGACAGGGAGGGTCAAGAGACCCAGTACTTC. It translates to CASSSPDREGQETQYF.

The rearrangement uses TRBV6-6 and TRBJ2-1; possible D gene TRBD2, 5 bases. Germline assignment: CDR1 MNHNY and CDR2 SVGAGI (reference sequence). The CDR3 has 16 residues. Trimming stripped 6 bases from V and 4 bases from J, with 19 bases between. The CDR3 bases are TGTGCCAGCAGCTGGACTCAAGTTAGTTTATACAATGAGCAGTTCTTC. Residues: CASSWTQVSLYNEQFF.

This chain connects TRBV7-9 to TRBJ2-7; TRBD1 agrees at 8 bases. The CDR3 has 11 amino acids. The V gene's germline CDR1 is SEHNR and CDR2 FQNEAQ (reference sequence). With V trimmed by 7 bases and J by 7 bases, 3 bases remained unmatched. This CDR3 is CASTRQGEQYF. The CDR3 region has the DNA TGTGCCAGCACAAGACAGGGGGAGCAGTACTTC.

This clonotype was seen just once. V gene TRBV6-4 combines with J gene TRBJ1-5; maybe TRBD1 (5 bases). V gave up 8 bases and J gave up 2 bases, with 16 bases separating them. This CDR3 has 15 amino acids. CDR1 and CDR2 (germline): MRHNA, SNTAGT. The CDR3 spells CASPPRDKGNQPQHF. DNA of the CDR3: TGTGCCAGCCCACCCAGGGATAAGGGCAATCAGCCCCAGCATTTT.

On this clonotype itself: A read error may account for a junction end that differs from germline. The CDR3 here is CSVEDRVRPYEQYF. DNA of the CDR3: TGCAGCGTCGAAGACAGGGTCAGGCCCTACGAGCAGTACTTC. The rearrangement uses TRBV29-1 and TRBJ2-5, with 7 bases aligning to TRBD1. TRBJ2-7 matches the DNA end more closely, so the J call is doubtful. Germline V gene lookup returns CDR1 SQVTM and CDR2 ANQGSEA. This CDR3 contains 14 residues.

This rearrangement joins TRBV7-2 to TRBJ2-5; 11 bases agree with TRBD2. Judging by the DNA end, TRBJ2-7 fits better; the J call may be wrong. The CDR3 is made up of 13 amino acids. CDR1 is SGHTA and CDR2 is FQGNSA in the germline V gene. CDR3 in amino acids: CASRLAGEYEQYF. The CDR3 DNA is TGTGCCAGCAGACTAGCGGGAGAATACGAGCAGTACTTC.

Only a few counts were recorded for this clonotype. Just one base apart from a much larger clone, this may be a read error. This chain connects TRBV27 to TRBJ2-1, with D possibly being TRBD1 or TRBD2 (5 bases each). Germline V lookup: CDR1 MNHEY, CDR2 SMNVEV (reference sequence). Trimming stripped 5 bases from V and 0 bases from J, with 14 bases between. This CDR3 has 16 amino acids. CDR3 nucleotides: TGTGCCAGCAGTGGGGACGTTACCACCTCCTACAATGAGCAGTTCTTC. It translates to CASSGDVTTSYNEQFF.

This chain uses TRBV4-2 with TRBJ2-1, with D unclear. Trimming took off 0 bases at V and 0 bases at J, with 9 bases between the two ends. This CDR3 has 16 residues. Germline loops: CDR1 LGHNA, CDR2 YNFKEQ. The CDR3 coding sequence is TGTGCCAGCAGCCAAGAGGATAGGAGCTCCTACAATGAGCAGTTCTTC. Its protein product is CASSQEDRSSYNEQFF.

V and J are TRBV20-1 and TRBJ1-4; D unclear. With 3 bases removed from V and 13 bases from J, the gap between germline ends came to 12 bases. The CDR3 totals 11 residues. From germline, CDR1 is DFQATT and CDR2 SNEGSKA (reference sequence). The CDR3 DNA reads TGCAGTGCTAGGGGTGGACTAGGACTGTTTTTT. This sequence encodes CSARGGLGLFF.

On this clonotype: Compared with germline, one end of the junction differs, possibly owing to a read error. The CDR3 loop reads CASRPGGNNGQFF. The CDR3 DNA is TGTGCCAGCAGACCGGGGGGGAACAATGGGCAGTTCTTC. This sequence joins TRBV6-5 and TRBJ2-1; 8 positions match TRBD2. The CDR3 is 13 residues long. Germline V gene lookup returns CDR1 MNHEY and CDR2 SVGAGI.

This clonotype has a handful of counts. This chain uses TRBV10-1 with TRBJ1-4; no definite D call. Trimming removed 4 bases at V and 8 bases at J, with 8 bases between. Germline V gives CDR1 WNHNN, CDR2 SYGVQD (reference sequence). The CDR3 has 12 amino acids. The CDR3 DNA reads TGCGCCAGCAGTGCGACACCCGAAAAACTGTTTTTT. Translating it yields CASSATPEKLFF.